This T cell receptor (beta chain) was obtained from a study of blood T cell repertoires in COVID-19. Overall study context: There were acute and convalescent COVID-19 samples, and they came from the United States, Italy and Spain.

Seattle patients were enrolled while actively infected and followed longitudinally. Data came from immunoSEQ multiplex PCR; TCRdb stores just in-frame clones and leaves some out. The data show tens of thousands of clones, roughly 74% seen once. Germline V gives CDR1 SGHRS, CDR2 YFSETQ. This CDR3 is 18 amino acids long. Trimming took 4 bases from V and 0 from J; bases not matched to a gene: 13. The clonotype comes from a man between 65 and 85 years old with COVID-19, enrolled during active disease. Sequencing input: peripheral blood. This chain links TRBV5-1 with TRBJ1-1; 9 bases map to TRBD1. CDR3 sequence: CASSVGQGTGGLNTEAFF. The CDR3 DNA reads as TGCGCCAGCAGCGTAGGCCAGGGTACAGGGGGCTTGAACACTGAAGCTTTCTTT.